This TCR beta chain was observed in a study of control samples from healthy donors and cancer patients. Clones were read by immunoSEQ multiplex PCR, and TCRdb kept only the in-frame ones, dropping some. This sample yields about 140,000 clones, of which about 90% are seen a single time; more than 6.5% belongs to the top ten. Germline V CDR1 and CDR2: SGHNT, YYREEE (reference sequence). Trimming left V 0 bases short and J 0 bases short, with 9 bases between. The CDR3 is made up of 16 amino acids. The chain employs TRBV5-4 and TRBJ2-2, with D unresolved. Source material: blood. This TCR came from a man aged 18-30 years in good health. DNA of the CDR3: TGTGCCAGCAGCTTGGACCGATATGCGAACACCGGGGAGCTGTTTTTT. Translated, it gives CASSLDRYANTGELFF.